This TCR beta chain was sequenced for a study of T cells after somatic rescue of genetic block (TCRdb year 2020). Regarding the complete study: What the study looked at was long-term robustness, specifically in a T-cell system that came about through somatic rescue of a genetic block in T-cell development.

Library preparation used the immunoSEQ multiplex PCR assay. As stored in TCRdb, this immuneACCESS dataset retains in-frame rearrangements with V and J assigned. A fraction of the clones does not appear; measured against another copy, unresolved V genes explain less than half of the discrepancy, and the remainder lacks a known reason. This sample is represented by some 67,000 clones; about 90% of them were singletons. Around 3% of the sample goes to the ten largest clones. Of note for this clone: This clone's antigen is unknown. One base away there is no much larger clone; base qualities are not given.

The specimen was peripheral blood mononuclear cells (PBMCs). This TCR derives from a man aged 35 to 55.

This receptor carries the CDR3 CASSSPGGTETQYF. The DNA sequence is as follows: TGCGCCAGCAGCTCCCCAGGGGGCACGGAGACCCAGTACTTC. The sequence is built from TRBV5-1 and TRBJ2-5; 8 of the junction bases match TRBD1. The CDR3 goes from the cysteine to the phenylalanine over 14 residues. The sequence is cut down to CDR3 DNA, 42 bases in frame from base 1. Per the germline V gene, SGHRS is the CDR1 and YFSETQ is the CDR2. The junction shows trimming of 3 bases on V and 5 bases on J, and the gene matches do not reach 6 bases of it.